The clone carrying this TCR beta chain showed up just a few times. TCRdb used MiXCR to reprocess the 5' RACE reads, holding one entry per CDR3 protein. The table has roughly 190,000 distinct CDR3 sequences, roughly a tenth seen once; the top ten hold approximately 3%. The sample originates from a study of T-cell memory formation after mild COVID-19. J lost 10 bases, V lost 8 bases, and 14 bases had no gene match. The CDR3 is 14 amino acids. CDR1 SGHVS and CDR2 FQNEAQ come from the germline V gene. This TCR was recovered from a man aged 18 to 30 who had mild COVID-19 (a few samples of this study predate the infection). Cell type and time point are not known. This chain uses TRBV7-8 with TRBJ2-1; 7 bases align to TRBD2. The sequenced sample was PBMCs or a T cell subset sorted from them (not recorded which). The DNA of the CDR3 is TGTGCCAGCCGCAAATCGGGCGGGGGAGGGGAGCAGTTCTTC. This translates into CASRKSGGGGEQFF.